The 30 T cell receptor beta chains below were found in one sample sequenced in a study of cytomegalovirus exposure and HLA in healthy donors (TCRdb year 2017). Library construction relied on the immunoSEQ multiplex PCR assay. The multiplex PCR relied on a mix of 60 forward primers for TCR Vbeta segments and 13 reverse primers for TCR Jbeta segments. TCRdb mirrors the immuneACCESS table, restricted to in-frame sequences. Some clones are absent from its copies; in checked studies, under half trace to an unresolved V gene, and the reason for the others is unknown. Present in this sample are 90,000 to 120,000 clones, around 80% of which were seen just once. The top ten hold roughly 2.5% of the sample. The sequencing input was PBMCs. These receptor sequences come from a young man in good health and CMV-seropositive.

The gene calls are TRBV19 and TRBJ2-5; 14 bases match TRBD2. Trimming took 5 bases from V and 4 from J; bases not matched to a gene: 3. The CDR3 covers 15 residues. Germline CDR1 LNHDA, CDR2 SQIVND (reference sequence). Here the CDR3 reads CASSLGLAGVETQYF. In DNA form, the CDR3 reads TGTGCCAGTAGTCTGGGACTAGCGGGGGTAGAGACCCAGTACTTC.

The chain couples TRBV7-6 to TRBJ2-1; 11 nucleotides line up with TRBD2. Trimming at V came to 2 bases and at J to 4 bases, leaving 7 bases not matched to a gene. The CDR3 has 17 amino acids. Germline V gives CDR1 SGHVS, CDR2 FNYEAQ. The DNA for the CDR3 is TGTGCCAGCAGCTTATTTAGCGGGGGGGGGTTTTACAATGAGCAGTTCTTC. This codes for CASSLFSGGGFYNEQFF.

The CDR3 loop reads CAWVPAPGLDTEAFF. The CDR3 DNA reads as TGTGCCTGGGTTCCAGCTCCAGGCTTGGACACTGAAGCTTTCTTT. The rearrangement joins TRBV30 to TRBJ1-1; D not certain. The germline V gene encodes CDR1 GTSNPN and CDR2 SVGIG (reference sequence). V lost 5 bases, J lost 3 bases, and 19 bases lay in between. CDR3 length: 15 amino acids.

In its sample, this clone was seen a few times. The chain uses TRBV9 and TRBJ1-1; tentatively, D is TRBD1 (6 bases). Between the trimmed V and J ends, which lost 0 bases and 5 bases, there was a span of 11 bases. The CDR3 has 14 residues. In germline, CDR1 is SGDLS, CDR2 YYNGEE. The CDR3 sequence is CASSVGEGGTEAFF. The CDR3 DNA follows: TGTGCCAGCAGCGTAGGTGAAGGGGGAACTGAAGCTTTCTTT.

This clone was recorded only once. This sequence joins TRBV11-1 and TRBJ1-5, with no clear D. From germline, CDR1 is SGHAT and CDR2 FQDESV (reference sequence). The ends were cut back, 5 bases at V and 4 bases at J, with 9 bases in the middle. The CDR3 loop spans 13 amino acids. The CDR3 loop reads CASSPRENQPQHF. Here the CDR3 DNA reads TGTGCCAGCAGCCCCCGGGAAAATCAGCCCCAGCATTTT.

The CDR3 DNA sequence: TGCGCCAGCAGCCAAGTGGACATGATTCACACCGGGGAGCTGTTTTTT. Its translation is CASSQVDMIHTGELFF. The chain joins TRBV4-1 to TRBJ2-2, with D possibly matching TRBD1 (5 bases). Germline V gene lookup returns CDR1 MGHRA and CDR2 YSYEKL. The CDR3 extends over 16 amino acids. V lost 1 base, J lost 3 bases, and 12 bases lay in between.

The gene calls are TRBV2 and TRBJ1-5; D is perhaps TRBD1 (6 bases). The germline CDR1 and CDR2 sequences are SNHLY and FYNNEI. V lost 1 base and J 8 bases, leaving 15 bases between the germline ends. The CDR3 is 15 amino acids. The CDR3 DNA reads as TGTGCCAGCAGTGAAGGGGGCAGGGGATTTGAGCCCCAGCATTTT. Protein sequence: CASSEGGRGFEPQHF.

This chain links TRBV2 with TRBJ1-5; the match to TRBD1 covers 7 bases. Looked up from germline, CDR1 is SNHLY and CDR2 is FYNNEI. This CDR3 comprises 16 residues. J gave up 7 bases and V 4 bases, and 13 bases lay outside the gene matches. The DNA of the CDR3 is TGTGCCAGCAGTGCTGGGCAGGGGGAACGTGGACAGCCCCAGCATTTT. Translation: CASSAGQGERGQPQHF.

This clone was counted once. V gene TRBV30 combines with J gene TRBJ2-5; D might be TRBD1 (5 bases). In germline, CDR1 is GTSNPN, CDR2 SVGIG (reference sequence). Trimming shortened V by 2 bases and J by 5 bases, and 9 bases separated the two germline ends. The CDR3 runs 12 residues. CDR3 in DNA: TGTGCCTGGAGTCTCCCAGGGGAGACCCAGTACTTC. It codes for CAWSLPGETQYF.

This rearrangement joins TRBV19 to TRBJ1-2; 7 nucleotides match TRBD1. V lost 5 bases to trimming and J lost 6 bases; unmatched junction nucleotides: 6. Germline V gene lookup returns CDR1 LNHDA and CDR2 SQIVND (reference sequence). CDR3 length: 13 amino acids. The CDR3 bases are TGTGCCAGTAGTTCACAGGGGTTCCATGGCTACACCTTC. Amino acids: CASSSQGFHGYTF.

The chain joins TRBV6-5 to TRBJ1-1, with D possibly TRBD1 on 5 matching bases. This CDR3 region has 14 residues. The germline V and J ends were trimmed by 6 bases and 3 bases, with 14 bases remaining between them. Germline V CDR1 and CDR2: MNHEY, SVGAGI. The CDR3 coding sequence is TGTGCCAGCAGCTACGGCAGGGTTCACACTGAAGCTTTCTTT. It is translated as CASSYGRVHTEAFF.

This clone was seen a single time. The V call is TRBV5-6, the J call TRBJ2-7; weak D call: TRBD1 (5 bases). Between the trimmed V and J ends, which lost 0 bases and 0 bases, there was a span of 7 bases. Looked up from germline, CDR1 is SGHDT and CDR2 is YYEEEE. The CDR3 has 14 amino acids. DNA for the CDR3: TGTGCCAGCAGCTTGGGACAGCCCTCCTACGAGCAGTACTTC. Translation: CASSLGQPSYEQYF.

The V gene is TRBV18, the J gene TRBJ1-4; a weak D match, TRBD1 (5 bases). The CDR3 is 15 residues long. With 3 bases removed from V and 0 bases from J, the gap between germline ends came to 8 bases. The germline CDR1 and CDR2 sequences are KGHSH and LQKENI. Here the CDR3 reads CASSPAGSTNEKLFF. As DNA, the CDR3 is TGTGCCAGCTCACCTGCAGGGTCAACTAATGAAAAACTGTTTTTT.

The rearrangement joins TRBV9 to TRBJ2-6; 9 positions match TRBD1. The CDR3 runs to 18 residues. The J segment lost 1 base and the V segment lost 0 bases, leaving 5 bases of the junction unmatched. The germline CDR1 and CDR2 sequences are SGDLS and YYNGEE. Written as DNA, the CDR3 is TGTGCCAGCAGCGTAGGGGGGACAGGGACATCTGGGGCCAACGTCCTGACTTTC. As protein: CASSVGGTGTSGANVLTF.

The V call is TRBV19, the J call TRBJ2-4, with 7 bases fitting TRBD1. CDR3 length: 14 residues. The germline CDR1 and CDR2 sequences are LNHDA and SQIVND (reference sequence). V was pared by 2 bases and J by 7 bases, with 5 bases of the junction left unmatched. CDR3 sequence: CASSIRTGINIQYF. The CDR3 nucleotides read TGTGCCAGTAGTATAAGGACAGGAATCAACATTCAGTACTTC.

The chain couples TRBV11-2 to TRBJ2-7; TRBD2 is a possible D gene (6 bases). Germline V gene data show CDR1 as SGHAT and CDR2 as FQNNGV. The length of the CDR3 is 13 residues. V lost 1 base, J lost 2 bases, and 6 bases lay in between. CDR3 sequence: CASSLGTTYEQYF. As DNA, the CDR3 is TGTGCCAGCAGCTTAGGGACTACCTACGAGCAGTACTTC. The full variable domain, completed using reference TRBV11-2 and TRBJ2-7, is EAGVAQSPRYKIIEKRQSVAFWCNPISGHATLYWYQQILGQGPKLLIQFQNNGVVDDSQLPKDRFSAERLKGVDSTLKIQPAKLEDSAVYLCASSLGTTYEQYFGPGTRLTVT.

The genes are TRBV11-2 and TRBJ2-1; 13 nucleotides line up with TRBD2. The CDR3 extends over 16 amino acids. With V trimmed by 5 bases and J by 4 bases, 5 bases remained unmatched. From germline, CDR1 is SGHAT and CDR2 FQNNGV. In DNA form, the CDR3 reads TGTGCCAGCAGCCCCGGACTAGCGGGGGTGTACAATGAGCAGTTCTTC. This translates into CASSPGLAGVYNEQFF.

This chain uses TRBV7-9 with TRBJ1-1; TRBD1 matches at 7 bases. Germline V lookup: CDR1 SEHNR, CDR2 FQNEAQ (reference sequence). The CDR3 is made up of 15 amino acids. The ends lost 4 bases at V and 10 bases at J; junction bases unmatched: 15. CDR3 loop: CASSSTQGRRVGAFF. In nucleotides, the CDR3 is TGTGCCAGCAGCTCGACACAGGGGAGGCGGGTAGGAGCTTTCTTT.

This chain joins TRBV7-9 and TRBJ1-2, with D perhaps TRBD1 (5 bases). The germline V and J ends were trimmed by 2 bases and 4 bases, with 14 bases remaining between them. In germline, CDR1 is SEHNR, CDR2 FQNEAQ (reference sequence). The CDR3 contains 15 residues. In nucleotides, the CDR3 is TGTGCCAGCAGCTTATTAGACACAGGCCCCTATGGCTACACCTTC. Its protein is CASSLLDTGPYGYTF.

The chain combines TRBV5-4 with TRBJ1-4, with TRBD1 matching over 9 bases. The CDR3 has 16 residues. Germline values: CDR1 SGHNT, CDR2 YYREEE (reference sequence). V dropped 4 bases and J dropped 8; count of bases not matched to a gene: 12. Here the CDR3 reads CASSQVPGQGDEKLFF. CDR3 nucleotides: TGTGCCAGCAGCCAGGTGCCGGGACAGGGAGACGAAAAACTGTTTTTT.

This clone was counted between two and nine times. The J gene is TRBJ1-1, the V gene TRBV18; the D is unclear. CDR3 size: 16 residues. Trimming cost V 3 bases and J 0 bases, with 14 bases left between them. Germline values: CDR1 KGHSH, CDR2 LQKENI. For the CDR3, the DNA is TGTGCCAGCTCACCTCAGGTCCAATCAATGAACACTGAAGCTTTCTTT. It yields the protein CASSPQVQSMNTEAFF. Together with reference TRBV18 and TRBJ1-1, the CDR3 gives the full variable domain: NAGVMQNPRHLVRRRGQEARLRCSPMKGHSHVYWYRQLPEEGLKFMVYLQKENIIDESGMPKERFSAEFPKEGPSILRIQQVVRGDSAAYFCASSPQVQSMNTEAFFGQGTRLTVV.

This clone was counted once. This chain links TRBV11-1 with TRBJ1-1, with 8 nucleotides matching TRBD1. CDR1 SGHAT and CDR2 FQDESV come from the germline V gene (reference sequence). The CDR3 covers 13 residues. J was trimmed by 6 bases and V by 5 bases; bases with no gene match: 5. CDR3: CASSEGTGPEAFF. DNA for the CDR3: TGTGCCAGCAGCGAAGGGACAGGCCCTGAAGCTTTCTTT.

This chain uses TRBV10-3 with TRBJ1-2; no clear D gene. Per germline, CDR1 ENHRY and CDR2 SYGVKD. This CDR3 is built from 14 residues. V was cut by 3 bases and J by 4 bases, with 12 bases left in between. As DNA, the CDR3 is TGTGCCATCAGTGAAGATAACAGAGCCTATGGCTACACCTTC. Translated, it gives CAISEDNRAYGYTF.

This rearrangement joins TRBV19 to TRBJ1-1; D is perhaps TRBD1 (5 bases). The CDR3 covers 14 residues. V was trimmed by 3 bases and J by 4 bases, leaving 12 bases between them. From germline, CDR1 is LNHDA and CDR2 SQIVND (reference sequence). The CDR3 protein is CASSIREYGTEAFF. The CDR3, as DNA: TGTGCCAGTAGTATCAGGGAATATGGCACTGAAGCTTTCTTT. The full variable domain, completed using reference TRBV19 and TRBJ1-1, is DGGITQSPKYLFRKEGQNVTLSCEQNLNHDAMYWYRQDPGQGLRLIYYSQIVNDFQKGDIAEGYSVSREKKESFPLTVTSAQKNPTAFYLCASSIREYGTEAFFGQGTRLTVV.

This chain connects TRBV9 to TRBJ2-7, with 9 bases aligning to TRBD2. With V trimmed by 4 bases and J by 7 bases, 12 bases remained unmatched. Per germline, CDR1 SGDLS and CDR2 YYNGEE. The CDR3 spans 15 residues. In nucleotides, the CDR3 is TGTGCCAGCAGCTCCCCGACTAGCGGCGGGGGGGAGCAGTACTTC. It codes for CASSSPTSGGGEQYF. The full variable domain, rest sourced from reference TRBV9 and TRBJ2-7, is DSGVTQTPKHLITATGQRVTLRCSPRSGDLSVYWYQQSLDQGLQFLIQYYNGEERAKGNILERFSAQQFPDLHSELNLSSLELGDSALYFCASSSPTSGGGEQYFGPGTRLTVT.

The chain joins TRBV11-2 to TRBJ1-1; 8 nucleotides match TRBD1. This CDR3 is built from 14 residues. With V trimmed by 3 bases and J by 3 bases, 3 bases remained unmatched. Looked up from germline, CDR1 is SGHAT and CDR2 is FQNNGV. DNA of the CDR3: TGTGCCAGCAGCTTTGGACAGGGCGACACTGAAGCTTTCTTT. Residues: CASSFGQGDTEAFF.

Remarks on this clone: The junction departs from germline at one end; a sequencing error may be responsible. V is TRBV6-5 and J is TRBJ2-4; tentative D call: TRBD1 (6 bases). In germline, CDR1 is MNHEY, CDR2 SVGAGI. The CDR3 totals 14 residues. The CDR3 reads CASSPPRGKNSQYF. CDR3 sequence (DNA): TGTGCCAGCAGCCCTCCGAGGGGGAAAAACAGTCAGTACTTC.

This chain links TRBV1 with TRBJ1-3; the listed D gene, TRBD1, was not tested against the DNA. TRBV1 is designated a pseudogene. The CDR3 is made up of 16 amino acids. CDR3 DNA sequence: TGCACCAGCAGCCAAAATGCAGGGAAGGCTGGAAACACCATATATTTT. This sequence encodes CTSSQNAGKAGNTIYF.

The count of this clone is one. The rearrangement links TRBV2 to TRBJ1-2, with TRBD1 matching over 7 bases. CDR1 and CDR2 (germline): SNHLY, FYNNEI. V was clipped by 7 bases and J by 0 bases; unmatched bases: 8. This CDR3 region has 15 residues. This CDR3 reads CASKGQSGSNYGYTF. CDR3 bases: TGTGCCAGCAAGGGACAGAGCGGATCTAACTATGGCTACACCTTC.

This clone was detected once. V is TRBV5-6 and J is TRBJ2-4; 7 bases are a match to TRBD1. V shed 2 bases, J shed 12 bases, and the junction held 11 bases outside the gene matches. There are 14 residues in the CDR3. Germline values: CDR1 SGHDT, CDR2 YYEEEE. CDR3 protein: CASSFPSSGDSQYF. The CDR3 nucleotides are TGTGCCAGCAGCTTTCCCTCCAGTGGGGACAGTCAGTACTTC. The full variable domain, rest sourced from reference TRBV5-6 and TRBJ2-4, is DAGVTQSPTHLIKTRGQQVTLRCSPKSGHDTVSWYQQALGQGPQFIFQYYEEEERQRGNFPDRFSGHQFPNYSSELNVNALLLGDSALYLCASSFPSSGDSQYFGAGTRLSVL.